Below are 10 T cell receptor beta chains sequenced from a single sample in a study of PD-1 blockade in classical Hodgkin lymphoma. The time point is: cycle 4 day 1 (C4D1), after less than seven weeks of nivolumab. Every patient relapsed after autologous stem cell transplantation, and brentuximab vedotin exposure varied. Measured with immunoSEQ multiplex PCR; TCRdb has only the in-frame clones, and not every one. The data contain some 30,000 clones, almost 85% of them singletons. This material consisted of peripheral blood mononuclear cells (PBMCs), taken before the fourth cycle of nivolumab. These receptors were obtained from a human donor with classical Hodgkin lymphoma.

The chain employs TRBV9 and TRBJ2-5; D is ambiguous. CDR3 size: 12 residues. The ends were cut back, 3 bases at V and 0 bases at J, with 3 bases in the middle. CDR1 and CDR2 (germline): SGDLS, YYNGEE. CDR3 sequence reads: CASSDNQETQYF. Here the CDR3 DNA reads TGTGCCAGCAGCGACAACCAAGAGACCCAGTACTTC.

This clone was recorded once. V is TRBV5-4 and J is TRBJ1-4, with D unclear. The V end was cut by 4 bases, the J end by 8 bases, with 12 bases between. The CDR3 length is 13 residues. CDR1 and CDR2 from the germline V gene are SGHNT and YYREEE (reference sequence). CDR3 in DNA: TGTGCCAGCAGCCTCGGGCCCGGCGAAAAACTGTTTTTT. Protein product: CASSLGPGEKLFF.

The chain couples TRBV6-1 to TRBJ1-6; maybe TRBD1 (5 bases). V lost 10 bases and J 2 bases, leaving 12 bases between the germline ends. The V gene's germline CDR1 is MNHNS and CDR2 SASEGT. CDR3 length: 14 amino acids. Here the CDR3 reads CAISAGPYNSPLHF. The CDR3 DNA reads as TGTGCCATCTCCGCAGGGCCCTATAATTCACCCCTCCACTTT.

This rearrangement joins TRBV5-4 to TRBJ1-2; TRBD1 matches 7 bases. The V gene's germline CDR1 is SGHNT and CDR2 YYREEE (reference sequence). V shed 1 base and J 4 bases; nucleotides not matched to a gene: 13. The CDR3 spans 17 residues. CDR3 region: CASSLWGKDRTVYGYTF. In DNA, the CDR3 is TGTGCCAGCAGCTTGTGGGGTAAGGACAGGACGGTCTATGGCTACACCTTC.

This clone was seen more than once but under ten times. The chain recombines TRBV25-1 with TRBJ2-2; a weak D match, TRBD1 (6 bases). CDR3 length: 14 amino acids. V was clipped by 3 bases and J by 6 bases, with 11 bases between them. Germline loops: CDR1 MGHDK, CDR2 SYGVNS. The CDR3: CASSDPRGPGELFF. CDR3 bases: TGTGCCAGCAGTGACCCCAGGGGCCCCGGGGAGCTGTTTTTT.

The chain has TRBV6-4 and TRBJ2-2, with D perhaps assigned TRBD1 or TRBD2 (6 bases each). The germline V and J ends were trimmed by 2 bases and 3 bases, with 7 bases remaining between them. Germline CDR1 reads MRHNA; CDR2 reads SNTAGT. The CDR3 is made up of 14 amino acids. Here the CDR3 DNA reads TGTGCCAGCAGTGACGGGGGGCACACCGGGGAGCTGTTTTTT. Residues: CASSDGGHTGELFF.

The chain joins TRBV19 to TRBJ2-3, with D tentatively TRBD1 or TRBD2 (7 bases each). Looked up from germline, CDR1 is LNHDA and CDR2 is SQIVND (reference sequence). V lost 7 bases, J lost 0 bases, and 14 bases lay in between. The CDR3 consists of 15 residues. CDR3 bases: TGTGCCAGTAAACAGGGGACTACAAGCACAGATACGCAGTATTTT. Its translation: CASKQGTTSTDTQYF.

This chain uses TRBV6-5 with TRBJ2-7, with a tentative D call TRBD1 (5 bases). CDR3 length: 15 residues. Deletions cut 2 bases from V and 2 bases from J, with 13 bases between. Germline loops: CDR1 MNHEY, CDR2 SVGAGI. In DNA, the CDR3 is TGTGCCAGCAGTTACAGGCAGGGTAAACCCTACGAGCAGTACTTC. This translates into CASSYRQGKPYEQYF.

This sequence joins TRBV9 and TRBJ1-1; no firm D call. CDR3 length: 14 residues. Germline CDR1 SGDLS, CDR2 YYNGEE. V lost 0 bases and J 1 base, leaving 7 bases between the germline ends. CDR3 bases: TGTGCCAGCAGCGTAGCTCCGGGGAACACTGAAGCTTTCTTT. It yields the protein CASSVAPGNTEAFF.

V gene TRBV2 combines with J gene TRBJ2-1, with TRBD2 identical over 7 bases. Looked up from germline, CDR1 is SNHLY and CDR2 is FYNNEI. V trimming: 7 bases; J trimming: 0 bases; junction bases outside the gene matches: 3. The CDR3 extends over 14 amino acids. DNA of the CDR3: TGTGCCAGCAAACGGGACTACTCCTACAATGAGCAGTTCTTC. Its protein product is CASKRDYSYNEQFF. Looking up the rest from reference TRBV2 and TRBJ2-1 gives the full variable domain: EPEVTQTPSHQVTQMGQEVILRCVPISNHLYFYWYRQILGQKVEFLVSFYNNEISEKSEIFDDQFSVERPDGSNFTLKIRSTKLEDSAMYFCASKRDYSYNEQFFGPGTRLTVL.